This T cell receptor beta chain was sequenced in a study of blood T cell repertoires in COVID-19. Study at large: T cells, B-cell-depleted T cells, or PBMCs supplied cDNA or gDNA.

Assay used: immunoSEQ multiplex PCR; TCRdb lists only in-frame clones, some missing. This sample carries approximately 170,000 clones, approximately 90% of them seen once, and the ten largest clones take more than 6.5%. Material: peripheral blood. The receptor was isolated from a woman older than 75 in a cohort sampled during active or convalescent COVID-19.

CDR3 nucleotide sequence: TGCGCCAGCACGGGGAGGGATCGCTATGGCTACACCTTC. Protein product: CASTGRDRYGYTF. The chain is built from TRBV23-1 and TRBJ1-2; D remains unclear. TRBV23-1 counts as an open reading frame of uncertain function. The CDR3 is made up of 13 amino acids. The V end lost 7 bases, the J end lost 4 bases, and 13 bases lay between the germline ends.